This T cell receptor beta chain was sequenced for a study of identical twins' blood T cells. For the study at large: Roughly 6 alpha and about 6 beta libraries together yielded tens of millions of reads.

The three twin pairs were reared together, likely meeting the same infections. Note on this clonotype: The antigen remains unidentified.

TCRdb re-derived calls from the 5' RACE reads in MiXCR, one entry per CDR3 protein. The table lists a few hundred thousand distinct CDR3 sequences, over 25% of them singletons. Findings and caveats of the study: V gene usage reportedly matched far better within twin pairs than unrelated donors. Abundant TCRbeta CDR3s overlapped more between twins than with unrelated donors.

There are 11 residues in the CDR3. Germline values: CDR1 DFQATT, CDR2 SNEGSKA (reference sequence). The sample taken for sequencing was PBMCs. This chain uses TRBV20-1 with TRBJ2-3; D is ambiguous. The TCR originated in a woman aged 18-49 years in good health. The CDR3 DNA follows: TGCAGCTCCTGGCTCGGGGATACGCAGTATTTT. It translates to CSSWLGDTQYF.